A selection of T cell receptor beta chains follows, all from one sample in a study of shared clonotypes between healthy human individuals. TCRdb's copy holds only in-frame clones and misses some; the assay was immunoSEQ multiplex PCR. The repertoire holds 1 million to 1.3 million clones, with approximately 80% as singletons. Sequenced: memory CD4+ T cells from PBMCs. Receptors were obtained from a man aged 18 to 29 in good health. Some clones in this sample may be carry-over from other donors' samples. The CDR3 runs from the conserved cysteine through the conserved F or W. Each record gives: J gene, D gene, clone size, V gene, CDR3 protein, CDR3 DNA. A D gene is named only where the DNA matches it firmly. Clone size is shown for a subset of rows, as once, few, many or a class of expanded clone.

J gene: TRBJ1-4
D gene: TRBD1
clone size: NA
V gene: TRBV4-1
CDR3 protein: CASMVNLRQGGNEKLFF
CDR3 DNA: TGCGCCAGCATGGTAAACCTAAGACAGGGCGGTAATGAAAAACTGTTTTTT

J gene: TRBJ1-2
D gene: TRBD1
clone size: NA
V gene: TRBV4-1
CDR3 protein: CASSLTRGTGGGGYGYTF
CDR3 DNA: TGCGCCAGCAGCTTAACGAGAGGGACAGGGGGTGGAGGCTATGGCTACACCTTC

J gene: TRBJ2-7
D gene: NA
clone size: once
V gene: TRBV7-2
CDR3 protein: CASSLEAEYEQYF
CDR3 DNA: TGTGCCAGCAGCTTAGAGGCTGAATACGAGCAGTACTTC

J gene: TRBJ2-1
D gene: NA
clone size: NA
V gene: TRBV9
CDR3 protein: CASSTYNEQFF
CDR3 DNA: TGTGCCAGCAGCACCTACAATGAGCAGTTCTTC

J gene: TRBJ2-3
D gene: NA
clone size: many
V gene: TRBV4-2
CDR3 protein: CASSQGWSQGTDTQYF
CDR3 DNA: TGTGCCAGCAGCCAAGGGTGGTCACAGGGAACAGATACGCAGTATTTT

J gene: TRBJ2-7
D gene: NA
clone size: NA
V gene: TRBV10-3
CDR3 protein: CAISGQGTDEQYF
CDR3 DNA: TGTGCCATCAGTGGGCAGGGCACGGACGAGCAGTACTTC

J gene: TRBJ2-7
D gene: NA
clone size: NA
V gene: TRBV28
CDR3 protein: CASRSSSYEQYF
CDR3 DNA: TGTGCCAGCAGGTCGAGCTCCTACGAGCAGTACTTC

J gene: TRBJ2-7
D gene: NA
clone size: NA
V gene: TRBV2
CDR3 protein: CATAPERKGAYEQYF
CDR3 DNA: TGTGCCACAGCCCCGGAACGCAAGGGGGCCTACGAGCAGTACTTC

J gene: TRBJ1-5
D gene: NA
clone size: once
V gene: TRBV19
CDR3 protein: CASSGARTSNRNQPQHF
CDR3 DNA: TGTGCCAGTAGTGGAGCCAGGACAAGTAACAGGAATCAGCCCCAGCATTTT

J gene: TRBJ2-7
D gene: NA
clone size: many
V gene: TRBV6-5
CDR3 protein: CASSYSEQVATYEQYF
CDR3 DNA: TGTGCCAGCAGTTACTCAGAACAGGTGGCCACCTACGAGCAGTACTTC

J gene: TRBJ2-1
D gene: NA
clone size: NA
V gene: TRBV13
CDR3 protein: CASSLRGAPYNEQFF
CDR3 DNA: TGTGCCAGCAGCTTACGGGGGGCCCCCTACAATGAGCAGTTCTTC

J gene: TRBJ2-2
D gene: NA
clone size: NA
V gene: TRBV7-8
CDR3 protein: CASSLGWTKNTGELFF
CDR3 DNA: TGTGCCAGCAGCTTAGGGTGGACCAAGAACACCGGGGAGCTGTTTTTT

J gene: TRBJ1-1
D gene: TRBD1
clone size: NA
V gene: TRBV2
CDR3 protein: CASNKPGQMNTEAFF
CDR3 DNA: TGTGCCAGCAATAAACCGGGACAGATGAACACTGAAGCTTTCTTT

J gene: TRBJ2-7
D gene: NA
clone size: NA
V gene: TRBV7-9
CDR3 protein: CASSPGDPLGEQYF
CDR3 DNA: TGTGCCAGCAGCCCAGGGGATCCCCTGGGGGAGCAGTACTTC

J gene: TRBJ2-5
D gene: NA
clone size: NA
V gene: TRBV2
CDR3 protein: CASSEALRPGITQYF
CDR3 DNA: TGTGCCAGCAGTGAAGCGCTGAGACCTGGAATCACCCAGTACTTC

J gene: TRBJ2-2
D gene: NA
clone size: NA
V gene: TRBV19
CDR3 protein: CASSLRSNTGELFF
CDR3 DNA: TGTGCCAGTAGCCTTCGCTCGAACACCGGGGAGCTGTTTTTT

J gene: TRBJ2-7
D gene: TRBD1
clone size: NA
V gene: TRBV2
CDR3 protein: CASSRDRGPGEQYF
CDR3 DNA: TGTGCCAGCAGCAGGGACAGGGGGCCGGGGGAGCAGTACTTC

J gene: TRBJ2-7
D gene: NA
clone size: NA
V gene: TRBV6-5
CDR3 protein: CASRLPGSSYEQYF
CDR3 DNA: TGTGCCAGCAGGTTACCCGGTAGCTCCTACGAGCAGTACTTC

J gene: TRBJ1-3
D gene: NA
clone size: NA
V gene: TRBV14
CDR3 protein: CASSQEGVIPGNTIYF
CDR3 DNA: TGTGCCAGCAGCCAAGAAGGCGTGATTCCTGGAAACACCATATATTTT

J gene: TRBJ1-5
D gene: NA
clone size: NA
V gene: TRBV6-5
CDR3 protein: CASSYSVSNQPQHF
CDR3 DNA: TGTGCCAGCAGTTACTCAGTTAGCAATCAGCCCCAGCATTTT

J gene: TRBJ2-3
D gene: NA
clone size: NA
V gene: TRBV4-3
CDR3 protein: CASSQDTLTGEGDTQYF
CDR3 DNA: TGCGCCAGCAGCCAAGATACTTTGACGGGAGAGGGAGATACGCAGTATTTT

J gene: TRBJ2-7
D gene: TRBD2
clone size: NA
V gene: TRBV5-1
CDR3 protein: CASSWTTSGRAEQYF
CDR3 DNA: TGCGCCAGCAGCTGGACAACTAGCGGGAGGGCCGAGCAGTACTTC

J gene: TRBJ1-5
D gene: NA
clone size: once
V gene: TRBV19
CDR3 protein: CASSIRGSQPQHF
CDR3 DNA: TGTGCCAGTAGTATAAGGGGAAGTCAGCCCCAGCATTTT

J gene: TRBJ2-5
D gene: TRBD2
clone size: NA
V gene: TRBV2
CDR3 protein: CASSGAGGPLGETQYF
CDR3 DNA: TGTGCCAGCAGTGGGGCGGGAGGGCCGCTGGGGGAGACCCAGTACTTC

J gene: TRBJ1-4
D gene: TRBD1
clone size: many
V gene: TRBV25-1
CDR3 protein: CASSDILGQGSNEKLFF
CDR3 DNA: TGTGCCAGCAGTGATATCCTAGGACAGGGGAGTAATGAAAAACTGTTTTTT

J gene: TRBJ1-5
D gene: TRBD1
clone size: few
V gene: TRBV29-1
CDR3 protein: CSVAGQDLNQPQHF
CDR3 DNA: TGCAGCGTCGCGGGACAGGACTTAAATCAGCCCCAGCATTTT

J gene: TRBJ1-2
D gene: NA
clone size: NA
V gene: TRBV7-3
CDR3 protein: CASSLTRDYTNYGYTF
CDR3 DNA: TGTGCCAGCAGCTTAACAAGGGACTATACTAACTATGGCTACACCTTC

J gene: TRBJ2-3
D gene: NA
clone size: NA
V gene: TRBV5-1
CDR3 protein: CASSLEGEDTQYF
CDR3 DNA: TGCGCCAGCAGCTTGGAGGGTGAAGATACGCAGTATTTT

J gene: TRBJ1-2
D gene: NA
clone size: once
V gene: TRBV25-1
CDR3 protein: CASSEMGVWGGYTF
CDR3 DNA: TGTGCCAGCAGTGAAATGGGGGTTTGGGGTGGCTACACCTTC

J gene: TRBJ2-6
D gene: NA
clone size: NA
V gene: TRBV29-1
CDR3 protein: CSVGFSGANVLTF
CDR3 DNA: TGCAGCGTTGGGTTTTCTGGGGCCAACGTCCTGACTTTC

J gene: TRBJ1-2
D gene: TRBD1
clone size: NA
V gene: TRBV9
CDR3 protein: CASGGRGNVDYGYTF
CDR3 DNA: TGTGCCAGCGGAGGCAGGGGGAACGTGGACTATGGCTACACCTTC

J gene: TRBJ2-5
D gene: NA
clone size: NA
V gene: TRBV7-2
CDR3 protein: CASSFGDGETQYF
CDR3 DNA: TGTGCCAGCAGCTTTGGGGACGGGGAGACCCAGTACTTC

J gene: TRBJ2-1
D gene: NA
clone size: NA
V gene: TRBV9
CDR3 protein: CAQAVGSAPTISNFSSYNEQFF
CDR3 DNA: TGTGCCCAAGCAGTGGGTTCCGCGCCCACCATTTCCAATTTTAGCTCCTACAATGAGCAGTTCTTC

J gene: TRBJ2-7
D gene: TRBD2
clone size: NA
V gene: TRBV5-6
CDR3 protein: CASSPASGSSYEQYF
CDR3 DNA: TGTGCCAGCAGCCCTGCTAGCGGGAGCTCCTACGAGCAGTACTTC

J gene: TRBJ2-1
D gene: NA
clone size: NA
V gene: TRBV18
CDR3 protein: CASSSMLLRNYNEQFF
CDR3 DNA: TGTGCCAGCTCGTCGATGCTGCTCAGGAATTACAATGAGCAGTTCTTC

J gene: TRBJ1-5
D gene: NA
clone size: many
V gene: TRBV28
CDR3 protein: CASSPINQPQHF
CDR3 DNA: TGTGCCAGCAGTCCGATCAATCAGCCCCAGCATTTT

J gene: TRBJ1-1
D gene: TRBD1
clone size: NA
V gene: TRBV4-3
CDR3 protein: CASSQPGGHTEAFF
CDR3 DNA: TGCGCCAGCAGCCAACCAGGGGGCCACACTGAAGCTTTCTTT

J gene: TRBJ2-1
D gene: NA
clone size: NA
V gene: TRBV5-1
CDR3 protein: CASSFSGTPPRDEQFF
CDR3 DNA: TGCGCCAGCAGCTTCTCAGGGACCCCCCCGCGGGATGAGCAGTTCTTC

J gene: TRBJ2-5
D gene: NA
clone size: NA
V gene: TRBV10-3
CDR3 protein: CAISENQETQYF
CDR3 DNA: TGTGCCATCAGTGAGAACCAAGAGACCCAGTACTTC

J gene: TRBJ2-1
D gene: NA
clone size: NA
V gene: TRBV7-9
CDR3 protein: CASSLSPLGQFF
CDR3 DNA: TGTGCCAGCAGCTTATCGCCCTTGGGGCAGTTCTTC

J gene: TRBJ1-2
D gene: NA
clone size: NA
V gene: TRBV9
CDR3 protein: CASSVEWDPSYGYTF
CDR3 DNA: TGTGCCAGCAGCGTAGAATGGGACCCGAGCTATGGCTACACCTTC

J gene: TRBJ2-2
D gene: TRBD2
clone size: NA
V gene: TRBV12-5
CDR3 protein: CASGLGGLVGTGELFF
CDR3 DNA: TGTGCTAGTGGTTTGGGCGGACTAGTCGGTACCGGGGAGCTGTTTTTT

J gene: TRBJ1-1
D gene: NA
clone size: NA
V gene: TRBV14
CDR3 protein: CASSQDRGQVGDTEAFF
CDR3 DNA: TGTGCCAGCAGCCAAGACCGGGGGCAGGTGGGGGACACTGAAGCTTTCTTT

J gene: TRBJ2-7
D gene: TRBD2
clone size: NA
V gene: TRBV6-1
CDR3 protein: CASSSREGSYEQYF
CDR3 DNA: TGTGCCAGCAGCTCCCGGGAGGGGAGCTACGAGCAGTACTTC

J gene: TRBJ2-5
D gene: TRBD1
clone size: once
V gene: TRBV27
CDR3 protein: CASSLRQGGETQYF
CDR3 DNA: TGTGCCAGCAGTTTAAGACAGGGTGGGGAGACCCAGTACTTC

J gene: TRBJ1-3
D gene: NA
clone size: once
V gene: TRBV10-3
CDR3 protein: CAINGDSGNTIYF
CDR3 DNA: TGTGCCATCAACGGGGACTCTGGAAACACCATATATTTT

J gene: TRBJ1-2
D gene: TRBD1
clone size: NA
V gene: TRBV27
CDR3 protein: CASSSPIRQGGYTF
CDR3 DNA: TGTGCCAGCAGTTCCCCGATAAGACAGGGTGGCTACACCTTC

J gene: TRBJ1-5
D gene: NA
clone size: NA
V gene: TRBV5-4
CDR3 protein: CASSQGPSNQPQHF
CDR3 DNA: TGTGCCAGCAGCCAAGGACCAAGCAATCAGCCCCAGCATTTT

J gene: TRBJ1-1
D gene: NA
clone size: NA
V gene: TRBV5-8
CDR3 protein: CASNWGGTEAFF
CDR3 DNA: TGTGCCAGCAATTGGGGTGGGACTGAAGCTTTCTTT